A single sample gave rise to the 18 T cell receptor beta chains below, sequenced in a study of regulatory T cells in long-lasting Graves disease. The sample's time point: newly diagnosed GD, antithyroid drugs for less than 3 months. PBMC RNA was the source of the TCR library. iRepertoire HTBI primers and Arm-PCR of CDR3 regions built TCR beta libraries. MiXCR, applied by TCRdb to the multiplex PCR reads, yields one record per CDR3 protein. The sample has fewer than 550,000 distinct CDR3 sequences, 15% to 20% seen once. This same sample was also taken into another study, of T cells in Graves' hyperthyroidism and ophthalmopathy.

The source was peripheral blood mononuclear cells (PBMCs), collected at new diagnosis, from a patient treated with antithyroid drugs. The receptors come from a middle-aged woman with Graves disease.

The chain combines TRBV12-3 or TRBV12-4 with TRBJ2-1; perhaps TRBD2 as D (5 bases). This CDR3 has 14 amino acids. V was clipped by 8 bases and J by 4 bases, with 15 bases between them. The CDR3 reads CASRGGILYNEQFF. In nucleotides, the CDR3 is TGTGCCAGCCGAGGAGGTATCCTATACAATGAGCAGTTCTTC.

In this sample, this clonotype turned up a few times. This chain links TRBV29-1 with TRBJ2-7; tentatively, D is TRBD1 (6 bases). Germline CDR1 is SQVTM and CDR2 is ANQGSEA. This CDR3 has 14 amino acids. V lost 6 bases and J 0 bases, leaving 15 bases between the germline ends. The CDR3 nucleotides are TGCAGCGTCCAGGGGCAGGAAATCTCCTACGAGCAGTACTTC. Its protein product is CSVQGQEISYEQYF.

This clonotype was recorded at least ten times. V and J are TRBV27 and TRBJ2-7; the match to TRBD1 covers 8 bases. The ends lost 0 bases at V and 6 bases at J; junction bases unmatched: 7. The germline CDR1 and CDR2 sequences are MNHEY and SMNVEV (reference sequence). The CDR3 totals 15 residues. CDR3 coding DNA: TGTGCCAGCAGTTTATCAGGGACAGGTCAAACCGAGCAGTACTTC. Its translation: CASSLSGTGQTEQYF.

This clonotype was counted a single time. A read error may be the cause here, since a much bigger clone is one base away. The V call is TRBV30, the J call TRBJ2-2; possible D gene TRBD2, 6 bases. This CDR3 comprises 17 residues. V was clipped by 5 bases and J by 0 bases, with 19 bases between them. CDR1 and CDR2 from the germline V gene are GTSNPN and SVGIG (reference sequence). The CDR3 nucleotides are TGTGCCTGGGAGCAGGGTTACGGGGGTACGAACACCGGGGAGCTGTTTTTT. As protein: CAWEQGYGGTNTGELFF.

With respect to this clonotype: This could be a read error, since a much larger clone is one nucleotide away. The gene calls are TRBV18 and TRBJ2-5; D not certain. The V and J ends lost 3 bases and 4 bases respectively, with 15 bases between them. CDR1 and CDR2 from the germline V gene are KGHSH and LQKENI. The length of the CDR3 is 15 residues. The CDR3 DNA is TGTGCCAGCTCACCGCCTCCACAAATCCGAGAGACCCAGTACTTC. Amino acid sequence: CASSPPPQIRETQYF.

This clonotype showed up many times. This chain links TRBV7-3 with TRBJ1-1, with D possibly TRBD1 on 6 matching bases. This CDR3 is built from 16 residues. Germline CDR1 and CDR2: SGHTA and FQGTGA. Trimming cost V 5 bases and J 6 bases, with 22 bases left between them. The CDR3 bases are TGTGCCAGCAGCCAACGGGCGGGGGGCGCGTCCCCTGAAGCTTTCTTT. This sequence encodes CASSQRAGGASPEAFF.

This rearrangement joins TRBV7-8 to TRBJ2-1; maybe TRBD2 (6 bases). Germline V gene data show CDR1 as SGHVS and CDR2 as FQNEAQ. CDR3 length: 12 amino acids. V lost 4 bases to trimming and J lost 12 bases, with 13 bases between them. The CDR3 region is CASSSTSIGQFF. CDR3 nucleotides: TGTGCCAGCAGCTCAACTAGCATCGGGCAGTTCTTC.

The V call is TRBV6-1, the J call TRBJ1-6, with a possible D match to TRBD1 (6 bases). The CDR3 runs 13 residues. Germline V gene sequence: CDR1 MNHNS, CDR2 SASEGT. V lost 8 bases and J 6 bases, leaving 11 bases between the germline ends. The CDR3 region has the DNA TGTGCCAGCCGACAGGCTGGTAATTCACCCCTCCACTTT. This translates into CASRQAGNSPLHF.

The chain carries TRBV2 and TRBJ2-5; 8 nucleotides align to TRBD2. The germline gives CDR1 SNHLY, CDR2 FYNNEI. This CDR3 is 15 amino acids long. The trim removed 8 bases at V and 2 bases at J, leaving 10 bases unmatched. CDR3 DNA: TGTGCCAGCTCTTTCGGGGGGGGCCGACAAGAGACCCAGTACTTC. Translated, it gives CASSFGGGRQETQYF.

This clonotype was observed many times. The chain joins TRBV6-5 to TRBJ1-1; no reliable D call. V shed 2 bases and J shed 3 bases, with 16 bases lying between them. The CDR3 runs to 16 residues. In germline, CDR1 is MNHEY, CDR2 SVGAGI. CDR3: CASSYGRGRMDTEAFF. The DNA of the CDR3 is TGTGCCAGCAGTTACGGGAGAGGAAGGATGGACACTGAAGCTTTCTTT.

The CDR3 here is CASRASGGTYEQYF. In nucleotides, the CDR3 is TGTGCCAGCCGGGCTAGCGGGGGGACCTACGAGCAGTACTTC. The chain is built from TRBV3-1 and TRBJ2-7, with 11 nucleotides matching TRBD2. The CDR3 totals 14 residues. The V gene end was trimmed by 8 bases and the J gene end by 2 bases; junction bases not matched to a gene: 5. Germline CDR1 LGHDT, CDR2 YNNKEL (reference sequence).

This clonotype came up many times. The genes are TRBV6-1 and TRBJ1-1; TRBD1 is a possible D gene (5 bases). Trimming removed 2 bases at V and 1 base at J, with 11 bases between. Per germline, CDR1 MNHNS and CDR2 SASEGT. The CDR3 has 15 amino acids. CDR3 sequence reads: CASSELPTGNTEAFF. CDR3 nucleotide sequence: TGTGCCAGCAGTGAACTGCCCACAGGGAACACTGAAGCTTTCTTT.

This clonotype was detected only a few times. V gene TRBV5-1 combines with J gene TRBJ2-1, with D tentatively TRBD2 (6 bases). Germline-derived CDR1 and CDR2 are SGHRS and YFSETQ. The CDR3 spans 14 residues. Trimming removed 3 bases at V and 7 bases at J, with 14 bases between. The CDR3 DNA follows: TGCGCCAGCAGCTGGGAGGTATCGGGAAATGAGCAGTTCTTC. Protein sequence: CASSWEVSGNEQFF.

At least ten counts were recorded for this clonotype. The chain links TRBV2 to TRBJ1-5, with a tentative D call TRBD1 (6 bases). Germline CDR1 and CDR2: SNHLY and FYNNEI. The CDR3 loop spans 15 amino acids. The ends were cut back, 4 bases at V and 2 bases at J, with 12 bases in the middle. Written as DNA, the CDR3 is TGTGCCAGCAGTGGGGGCAGGGGCGGCAATCAGCCCCAGCATTTT. Translation: CASSGGRGGNQPQHF.

This clonotype was detected many times. The V gene is TRBV5-1, the J gene TRBJ1-1; weak D call: TRBD1 (6 bases). CDR1 is SGHRS, CDR2 YFSETQ, per germline. The length of the CDR3 is 14 residues. The germline V and J ends were trimmed by 3 bases and 4 bases, with 13 bases remaining between them. The CDR3 nucleotides are TGCGCCAGCAGCTCTCAGGGGACTGGCACTGAAGCTTTCTTT. Its protein is CASSSQGTGTEAFF.

This clonotype showed up just once. The gene calls are TRBV2 and TRBJ2-4; D is possibly TRBD2 (6 bases). Trimming cost V 5 bases and J 1 base, with 12 bases left between them. Germline V CDR1 and CDR2: SNHLY, FYNNEI. The CDR3 runs to 15 residues. The CDR3 spells CASSYPRGAKNIQYF. The CDR3 bases are TGTGCCAGCAGTTACCCTCGGGGGGCCAAAAACATTCAGTACTTC.

This clonotype was seen at least ten times. One junction end does not reproduce the germline sequence, and a read error may be involved. The chain joins TRBV5-1 to TRBJ1-5, with a possible D match to TRBD1 (5 bases). The CDR3 contains 14 residues. Germline V gene sequence: CDR1 SGHRS, CDR2 YFSETQ. The DNA for the CDR3 is TGTGCCAGCAGCCTAGAAGGGGGCAATCAGCCCCAGCATTTT. Residues: CASSLEGGNQPQHF.

This clonotype appeared a few times. The chain carries TRBV20-1 and TRBJ2-1, with D perhaps assigned TRBD1 or TRBD2 (5 bases each). The CDR3 totals 18 residues. Trimming took off 1 base at V and 0 bases at J, with 19 bases between the two ends. The germline gives CDR1 DFQATT, CDR2 SNEGSKA (reference sequence). CDR3 sequence (DNA): TGCAGTGCTAGAGGTAATGGGGGAAGATCGTCCTCCTACAATGAGCAGTTCTTC. Its translation: CSARGNGGRSSSYNEQFF.